One and the same sample provided the 8 T cell receptor beta chains below, sequenced in a study of CD8+ T cells in alopecia areata. cDNA serving as the sequencing template came from extracted, reverse transcribed RNA. Libraries were prepared by immunoSEQ multiplex PCR; TCRdb keeps only in-frame clonotypes and omits some of them. The table lists 3,000 or so clones, with no singletons. Sequencing was performed on lesional skin. These TCRs come from a C3H/HeJ mouse with alopecia areata. Strain haplotype at MHC: H2-k.

This clone was counted ten times or more. The listed TCRdb protein conflicts with the DNA translation at residue 11, and the protein shown is translated directly from the DNA. Gene and germline names: mouse. The CDR3 is cut off 3 residues early in the read; its end comes from the germline J gene. This chain links TRBV29 with TRBJ1-3; 11 positions match TRBD1. In germline, CDR1 is MSHET, CDR2 SYDVDS. The CDR3 contains 14 residues. V trimming: 6 bases; J trimming: 8 bases; junction bases outside the gene matches: 6. The CDR3 reads CASSRDRGRDTLYF. The CDR3 bases that were read are TGTGCTAGCAGCCGGGACAGGGGGAGGGATACG.

This clone was seen only a few times. The gene names given are mouse names. The read comes to an end 4 residues before the CDR3 does, leaving the germline J gene to fill in the end. V is TRBV13-3 and J is TRBJ2-3, with 7 positions matching TRBD1. Germline CDR1 NNHDY, CDR2 SYVADS. The CDR3 is 12 amino acids. The sequenced part of the CDR3 DNA is TGTGCCAGCACGCACAGGGGAGAA. This encodes CASTHRGE. The CDR3 reads in full as CASTHRGETLYF.

This clone was counted many times. Gene names are mouse gene names. The DNA ends 4 residues before the CDR3 does, and the rest of the CDR3 is filled in from the germline J gene. The chain carries TRBV31 and TRBJ2-7, with 9 bases matching TRBD1. This CDR3 is built from 13 residues. The germline CDR1 and CDR2 sequences are GKSSPN and SITVG. The chain's CDR3 is CAWSLRDRDEQYF. The CDR3 DNA, read in part, is TGTGCCTGGAGTCTAAGGGACAGGGAT.

This clone occurred many times. Here the gene names and germline are mouse. The read gets to within 4 residues of the CDR3 end, and the germline J gene fills in the rest. The chain combines TRBV15 with TRBJ2-1; a possible D gene is TRBD1 (5 bases). The length of the CDR3 is 12 residues. The V end lost 2 bases, the J end lost 6 bases, and 5 bases lay between the germline ends. Germline values: CDR1 SGHND, CDR2 FRSKSL. The CDR3 protein is CASSLQGAEQFF. CDR3 DNA (partial): TGTGCCAGCAGTTTACAGGGTGCT.

This clone was observed many times. The gene symbols are mouse symbols. The CDR3 end falls 4 residues outside the read, so it is completed with the germline J gene. The rearrangement uses TRBV5 and TRBJ2-3, with 7 nucleotides matching TRBD1. Germline loops: CDR1 LGHNA, CDR2 YNLKQL (reference sequence). The CDR3 is 14 residues long. V gave up 4 bases and J gave up 1 base; unmatched junction bases: 2. CDR3 bases read: TGTGCCAGCAGCCCGGGGACAGGTGCAGAA. Encoded protein: CASSPGTGAE. In full, the CDR3 reads CASSPGTGAETLYF.

This clone was detected ten times or more. Each gene name is a mouse one. The DNA ends 4 residues before the CDR3 does, and the rest of the CDR3 is filled in from the germline J gene. The genes are TRBV13-3 and TRBJ2-5; TRBD1 matches 7 bases. The CDR3 loop spans 13 amino acids. CDR1 and CDR2 from the germline V gene are NNHDY and SYVADS. CDR3 loop: CASSPTGVDTQYF. The covered CDR3 bases are TGTGCCAGCAGTCCCACAGGGGTAGAC.

A few counts support this clone. Gene and germline names: mouse. The read stops 4 residues short of the end of the CDR3; the missing end is completed from the germline J gene. This sequence joins TRBV2 and TRBJ2-3, with D possibly being TRBD1 (5 bases). V lost 3 bases, J lost 0 bases, and 13 bases lay in between. The CDR3 runs 16 residues. Germline-derived CDR1 and CDR2 are LGHNA and YSYQKL. The CDR3 here is CASSQNRTPSAETLYF. The CDR3 bases that were read are TGTGCCAGCAGCCAGAATCGGACACCTAGTGCAGAA.

This clone was recorded many times. Mouse gene names apply. The CDR3: CAWSLRDWGYAEQFF. The CDR3 DNA, read in part, is TGTGCCTGGAGTCTCCGAGACTGGGGCTATGCT. The rearrangement links TRBV31 to TRBJ2-1; the match to TRBD2 covers 8 bases. Read coverage stops 4 residues before the CDR3 terminus; the germline J gene supplies the remainder. V was pared by 0 bases and J by 3 bases, with 4 bases of the junction left unmatched. The CDR3 covers 15 residues. Germline values: CDR1 GKSSPN, CDR2 SITVG.